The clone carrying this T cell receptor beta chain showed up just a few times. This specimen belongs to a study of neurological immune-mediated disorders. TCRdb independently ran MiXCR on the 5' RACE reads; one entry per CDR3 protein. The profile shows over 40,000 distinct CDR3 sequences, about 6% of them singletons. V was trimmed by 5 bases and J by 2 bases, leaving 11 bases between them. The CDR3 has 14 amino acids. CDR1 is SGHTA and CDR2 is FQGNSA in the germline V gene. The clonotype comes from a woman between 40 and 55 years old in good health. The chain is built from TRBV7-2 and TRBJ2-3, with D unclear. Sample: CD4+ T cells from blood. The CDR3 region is CASSIGPATDTQYF. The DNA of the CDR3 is TGTGCCAGCAGCATTGGACCAGCCACAGATACGCAGTATTTT.